This T cell receptor (beta chain) was recovered during a study of blood T cell repertoires in COVID-19. Germline CDR1 MNHEY, CDR2 SVGEGT. This CDR3 region has 13 residues. Data came from immunoSEQ multiplex PCR; TCRdb stores just in-frame clones and leaves some out. The table records approximately 150,000 clones, around four fifths of them present only once. This clone was seen a handful of times. One junction end does not reproduce the germline sequence, and a read error may be involved. The source of this sequence is a woman between 65 and 79 years old who had recovered from COVID-19. V is TRBV6-2 or TRBV6-3 and J is TRBJ2-1, with 13 bases lining up with TRBD2. The sequenced sample was peripheral blood. The CDR3 DNA is TGTGCCAGCCGCCGGTTGGGACTAGCGGGGTTTGTCTTC. Protein: CASRRLGLAGFVF.